What follows are 23 T cell receptor beta chains derived from one specimen sequenced in a study of blood T cell repertoires in COVID-19. Using immunoSEQ multiplex PCR, the repertoire was profiled, and TCRdb retains in-frame clones only, with some absent. The sample contains under 150,000 clones, approximately 85% of which appear only once. The sample consisted of peripheral blood. The source of these receptors is a woman aged 60-75 years with COVID-19, enrolled during active disease.

This chain uses TRBV2 with TRBJ1-6; D remains unclear. Between the trimmed V and J ends, which lost 6 bases and 8 bases, there was a span of 8 bases. This CDR3 spans 12 amino acids. Germline CDR1 reads SNHLY; CDR2 reads FYNNEI. The CDR3 DNA is TGTGCCAGCAGGGGCGGGGATTCACCCCTCCACTTT. This translates into CASRGGDSPLHF.

Only a few counts were recorded for this clone. The V gene is TRBV5-6, the J gene TRBJ2-7; tentative D call: TRBD1 (6 bases). The germline gives CDR1 SGHDT, CDR2 YYEEEE. V was clipped by 2 bases and J by 3 bases, with 12 bases between them. The CDR3 is 14 residues long. The CDR3 coding sequence is TGTGCCAGCAGCTTCCCAGGGGCCCTCTACGAGCAGTACTTC. Amino acid sequence: CASSFPGALYEQYF.

The V and J genes are TRBV30 and TRBJ2-6; D is uncertain. The CDR3 spans 14 residues. Per germline, CDR1 GTSNPN and CDR2 SVGIG (reference sequence). Trimming cost V 2 bases and J 0 bases, with 5 bases left between them. In nucleotides, the CDR3 is TGTGCCTGGAGTCATAGCTCTGGGGCCAACGTCCTGACTTTC. As protein: CAWSHSSGANVLTF.

The chain joins TRBV11-2 to TRBJ1-2; possibly TRBD1 for D (5 bases). The CDR3 length is 13 residues. The V gene's germline CDR1 is SGHAT and CDR2 FQNNGV. Trimming cost V 3 bases and J 7 bases, with 12 bases left between them. CDR3 in DNA: TGTGCCAGCAGCTTCCGGGGGGACGGTGGCTACACCTTC. Amino acid sequence: CASSFRGDGGYTF.

The chain uses TRBV7-3 and TRBJ2-5, with 7 bases identical to TRBD1. The V and J ends lost 5 bases and 5 bases, in that order; junction bases with no gene match: 5. Germline lookup yields CDR1 SGHTA and CDR2 FQGTGA. This CDR3 region has 13 residues. The CDR3, as DNA: TGTGCCAGCAGCGGGCGCAGGGGGGAGACCCAGTACTTC. Residues: CASSGRRGETQYF.

In its sample, this clone was seen a few times. The CDR3 loop reads CASRPHPRDRTGKGYTF. The CDR3 DNA follows: TGTGCAAGTCGCCCGCACCCCAGGGACAGGACAGGGAAGGGCTACACCTTC. The rearrangement joins TRBV12-2 to TRBJ1-2; the table's D call TRBD1 went unverified against the DNA. TRBV12-2 is reported as a pseudogene. The CDR3 contains 17 residues.

The chain uses TRBV9 and TRBJ1-4, with TRBD1 matching 8 bases. Trimming took 3 bases from V and 7 from J; bases not matched to a gene: 8. Germline assignment: CDR1 SGDLS and CDR2 YYNGEE. The CDR3 is made up of 15 amino acids. CDR3 region: CASSAADREGEKLFF. The CDR3 nucleotides read TGTGCCAGCAGCGCAGCGGACAGGGAGGGTGAAAAACTGTTTTTT.

The chain recombines TRBV9 with TRBJ1-2; tentatively, D is TRBD1 (6 bases). The germline V and J ends were trimmed by 4 bases and 2 bases, with 12 bases remaining between them. From germline, CDR1 is SGDLS and CDR2 YYNGEE. The CDR3 is 14 amino acids. CDR3 region: CASSLGRGNYGYTF. CDR3 sequence (DNA): TGTGCCAGCAGCCTGGGCAGGGGCAACTATGGCTACACCTTC. Supplemented by reference TRBV9 and TRBJ1-2, the full variable domain reads DSGVTQTPKHLITATGQRVTLRCSPRSGDLSVYWYQQSLDQGLQFLIQYYNGEERAKGNILERFSAQQFPDLHSELNLSSLELGDSALYFCASSLGRGNYGYTFGSGTRLTVV.

The rearrangement links TRBV5-1 to TRBJ1-1, with 7 bases fitting TRBD1. CDR1 and CDR2 from the germline V gene are SGHRS and YFSETQ. Trimming removed 4 bases from V and 0 bases from J; junction bases left unmatched: 9. This CDR3 spans 16 amino acids. CDR3 bases: TGCGCCAGCAGCCCGGCCGGGACAGACATGAACACTGAAGCTTTCTTT. Protein sequence: CASSPAGTDMNTEAFF. The complete variable domain, with remaining parts taken from reference TRBV5-1 and TRBJ1-1, reads KAGVTQTPRYLIKTRGQQVTLSCSPISGHRSVSWYQQTPGQGLQFLFEYFSETQRNKGNFPGRFSGRQFSNSRSEMNVSTLELGDSALYLCASSPAGTDMNTEAFFGQGTRLTVV.

The chain uses TRBV4-2 and TRBJ1-2; D is perhaps TRBD1 (5 bases). The CDR3 has 15 residues. Trimming took off 0 bases at V and 5 bases at J, with 13 bases between the two ends. Germline assignment: CDR1 LGHNA and CDR2 YNFKEQ. CDR3 bases: TGTGCCAGCAGCCAAGAAACGGGGGGGTTATATGGCTACACCTTC. Amino acids: CASSQETGGLYGYTF.

A single count supports this clone. The gene calls are TRBV10-2 and TRBJ1-2; D is perhaps TRBD1 (6 bases). Germline V lookup: CDR1 WSHSY, CDR2 SAAADI. The V and J ends lost 6 bases and 2 bases respectively, with 7 bases between them. The CDR3 length is 12 residues. The CDR3 reads CASSQGNYGYTF. CDR3 coding DNA: TGCGCCAGCAGCCAGGGGAACTATGGCTACACCTTC.

The chain carries TRBV29-1 and TRBJ2-5; 10 bases fit TRBD1. V dropped 3 bases and J dropped 3; count of bases not matched to a gene: 1. The CDR3 contains 13 residues. CDR1 SQVTM and CDR2 ANQGSEA come from the germline V gene. CDR3 in DNA: TGCAGCGTTGACGGACAGGGGGAAGAGACCCAGTACTTC. This codes for CSVDGQGEETQYF. The full variable domain, rest sourced from reference TRBV29-1 and TRBJ2-5, is SAVISQKPSRDICQRGTSLTIQCQVDSQVTMMFWYRQQPGQSLTLIATANQGSEATYESGFVIDKFPISRPNLTFSTLTVSNMSPEDSSIYLCSVDGQGEETQYFGPGTRLLVL.

This clone was seen once. The chain has TRBV18 and TRBJ2-5; 9 nucleotides align to TRBD1. V shed 3 bases, J shed 1 base, and the junction held 3 bases outside the gene matches. Germline assignment: CDR1 KGHSH and CDR2 LQKENI. The CDR3 totals 15 residues. The CDR3 loop reads CASSPTGGAQETQYF. The CDR3 DNA reads as TGTGCCAGCTCACCGACAGGGGGGGCCCAAGAGACCCAGTACTTC.

J is TRBJ2-5 and V is TRBV10-1; 7 nucleotides match TRBD1. This CDR3 has 15 amino acids. V lost 3 bases, J lost 5 bases, and 9 bases stayed unmatched. Per germline, CDR1 WNHNN and CDR2 SYGVQD (reference sequence). The CDR3 sequence is CASSELTGVGETQYF. Here the CDR3 DNA reads TGCGCCAGCAGTGAACTTACAGGGGTAGGGGAGACCCAGTACTTC.

The rearrangement links TRBV6-5 to TRBJ2-7, with 7 bases lining up with TRBD1. V dropped 5 bases and J dropped 2; count of bases not matched to a gene: 9. This CDR3 comprises 15 residues. CDR1 is MNHEY, CDR2 SVGAGI, per germline. The CDR3: CASSPPGTATYEQYF. In nucleotides, the CDR3 is TGTGCCAGCAGTCCCCCCGGGACAGCAACCTACGAGCAGTACTTC.

The table lists this clone with a few counts. The chain links TRBV2 to TRBJ1-6, with a tentative D call TRBD1 (6 bases). V gave up 3 bases and J gave up 10 bases, with 10 bases separating them. The CDR3 is 13 residues long. Germline loops: CDR1 SNHLY, CDR2 FYNNEI. The CDR3 sequence is CASSEGHSSPLHF. DNA for the CDR3: TGTGCCAGCAGTGAGGGACATTCCTCACCCCTCCACTTT.

The chain employs TRBV27 and TRBJ1-2; TRBD1 is a possible D gene (5 bases). Trimming removed 6 bases at V and 7 bases at J, with 21 bases between. The length of the CDR3 is 15 residues. CDR1 MNHEY and CDR2 SMNVEV come from the germline V gene (reference sequence). DNA of the CDR3: TGTGCCAGCAGCCAAAAAAAAGGGGCAGGGTCTGGCTACACCTTC. This codes for CASSQKKGAGSGYTF.

The chain links TRBV10-1 to TRBJ1-1; D is perhaps TRBD1 (5 bases). CDR3 size: 13 residues. Germline values: CDR1 WNHNN, CDR2 SYGVQD (reference sequence). Trimming removed 6 bases from V and 6 bases from J, with 14 bases in between. CDR3 sequence: CASSPGEGPEAFF. The CDR3, as DNA: TGCGCCAGCAGCCCGGGGGAGGGACCTGAAGCTTTCTTT.

V gene TRBV4-1 combines with J gene TRBJ1-6, with TRBD1 matching 9 bases. CDR1 and CDR2 (germline): MGHRA, YSYEKL. This CDR3 is 15 amino acids long. After removal of 3 bases from V and 9 bases from J, the junction contained 6 bases not matched to a gene. The CDR3 region is CASSHPDRGSSPLHF. In DNA, the CDR3 is TGCGCCAGCAGCCACCCGGACAGGGGAAGTTCACCCCTCCACTTT.

V is TRBV5-6 and J is TRBJ1-5, with a possible D match to TRBD1 (6 bases). The CDR3 is 14 amino acids. Trimming cost V 4 bases and J 2 bases, with 10 bases left between them. Germline values: CDR1 SGHDT, CDR2 YYEEEE. CDR3 DNA sequence: TGTGCCAGCAGCCCAGGGGTGGGCAATCAGCCCCAGCATTTT. Protein product: CASSPGVGNQPQHF.

This clone was seen a few times. The chain combines TRBV4-1 with TRBJ1-1; D possibly corresponds to TRBD1 (6 bases). Germline V gives CDR1 MGHRA, CDR2 YSYEKL. This CDR3 region has 17 residues. V gave up 1 base and J gave up 1 base, with 16 bases separating them. The CDR3 spells CASSQGSVMGQNTEAFF. In DNA form, the CDR3 reads TGCGCCAGCAGCCAAGGAAGCGTTATGGGACAGAACACTGAAGCTTTCTTT.

The chain carries TRBV4-3 and TRBJ1-6; no clear D. The CDR3 loop spans 13 amino acids. The germline V and J ends were trimmed by 3 bases and 6 bases, with 6 bases remaining between them. The germline gives CDR1 LGHNA, CDR2 YSLEER. The CDR3 DNA reads as TGCGCCAGCAGCCAGGAGACTAATTCACCCCTCCACTTT. It encodes CASSQETNSPLHF.

J is TRBJ2-7 and V is TRBV19, with TRBD1 as a possible D gene (6 bases). This CDR3 is built from 13 residues. V lost 4 bases and J 7 bases, leaving 14 bases between the germline ends. Germline V lookup: CDR1 LNHDA, CDR2 SQIVND (reference sequence). The CDR3 loop is CASSRGLLEEQYF. CDR3 coding DNA: TGTGCCAGTAGTAGGGGGCTCTTGGAGGAGCAGTACTTC.